The text below deals with one TCR beta chain. Those who participated ranged in age from roughly 18 to 100 years and resided in about two dozen US areas. There are 15 residues in the CDR3. Germline V gives CDR1 SGDLS, CDR2 YYNGEE. With 0 bases clipped from V and 6 bases from J, the junction kept 4 bases outside the gene matches. This sample was taken from a study of blood T cell repertoires in COVID-19. On the study more broadly: The analysed material was cDNA or gDNA that came from T cells, B-cell-depleted T cells, or PBMCs.

The repertoire was sequenced with immunoSEQ multiplex PCR; TCRdb's copy has only in-frame clones and lacks some. Of fewer than 450,000 clones in the sample, about nine tenths were seen once. The receptor comes from a man between 18 and 35 years old who had recovered from COVID-19. The chain employs TRBV9 and TRBJ2-3, with 10 bases lining up with TRBD2. The sample consisted of PBMCs or T cells enriched from blood (not recorded which). CDR3 nucleotides: TGTGCCAGCAGCGTAGTGGCTAGCGGGAGTGATACGCAGTATTTT. Translating gives CASSVVASGSDTQYF.